One and the same sample provided the 30 T cell receptor beta chains below, sequenced in a study of monozygotic twins with inflammatory bowel disease. From the 5' RACE reads, TCRdb lists one entry per CDR3 protein and no DNA. The specimen's table records about 450,000 distinct CDR3 sequences. Sequencing was performed on blood. These receptors originate from a human donor with ulcerative colitis or Crohn's disease, or a healthy co-twin of an affected twin (not recorded which).

The chain is built from TRBV29-1 and TRBJ2-7; TCRdb picks TRBD2, but there is no DNA to check that call. Germline V gene data show CDR1 as SQVTM and CDR2 as ANQGSEA. This CDR3 is built from 13 residues. The CDR3 sequence is CSVELREGNEQYF.

The CDR3 loop reads CAISDKDSGELFF. The V call is TRBV10-3, the J call TRBJ2-2. The CDR3 is 13 amino acids. The V gene's germline CDR1 is ENHRY and CDR2 SYGVKD.

V and J are TRBV7-6 and TRBJ2-7; as DNA is missing, the TRBD2 call by TCRdb cannot be tested. The CDR3 is made up of 13 amino acids. Germline V lookup: CDR1 SGHVS, CDR2 FNYEAQ. CDR3 residues: CASSLIAGTEQYF.

The chain has TRBV28 and TRBJ1-1. The CDR3 extends over 14 amino acids. Germline V gene sequence: CDR1 MDHEN, CDR2 SYDVKM. The CDR3 here is CASSLLLGETEAFF.

This chain links TRBV12-3 or TRBV12-4 with TRBJ2-5; TCRdb indicates TRBD1, and absent DNA this call remains unverified. The CDR3 sequence is 12 residues long. This CDR3 reads CASSSVGGTQYF.

This chain links TRBV4-3 with TRBJ2-1. CDR1 is LGHNA, CDR2 YSLEER, per germline. The length of the CDR3 is 15 residues. The CDR3 sequence is CASSQDGGLQMKQFF.

V and J are TRBV12-3 or TRBV12-4 and TRBJ1-3. The CDR3 has 12 residues. This CDR3 reads CASRTSGNTIYF.

The chain carries TRBV4-2 and TRBJ2-7; TCRdb picks TRBD2, but there is no DNA to check that call. The CDR3 loop spans 13 amino acids. The V gene's germline CDR1 is LGHNA and CDR2 YNFKEQ. The CDR3 here is CASSHGLYYEQYF.

The chain couples TRBV6-5 to TRBJ1-2; TCRdb reports TRBD1, a call that lacks DNA to check it against. Germline-derived CDR1 and CDR2 are MNHEY and SVGAGI. The CDR3 totals 17 residues. The CDR3 spells CASSRGQGGAFDYGYTF.

V and J are TRBV5-1 and TRBJ2-3; TCRdb outputs TRBD2, but without DNA this stays unchecked. Per the germline V gene, CDR1 is SGHRS and CDR2 is YFSETQ. CDR3 length equals 15 residues. The CDR3 region is CASSSSSGSTYTQYF.

V is TRBV5-1 and J is TRBJ2-5; absent DNA, TCRdb's TRBD2 call cannot be checked. CDR1 and CDR2 from the germline V gene are SGHRS and YFSETQ. CDR3 size: 20 residues. CDR3 loop: CASSKGTVGTSGMYQETQYF.

The rearrangement joins TRBV20-1 to TRBJ1-6; with no DNA, the TCRdb D assignment of TRBD1 cannot be verified. In germline, CDR1 is DFQATT, CDR2 SNEGSKA (reference sequence). The CDR3 contains 15 residues. The CDR3 reads CSARGPDRGNSPLHF.

The CDR3 reads CASSLERGNTGELFF. The rearrangement joins TRBV3-1 to TRBJ2-2; TCRdb designates TRBD2, a call that cannot be tested without DNA. The V gene's germline CDR1 is LGHDT and CDR2 YNNKEL (reference sequence). CDR3 length equals 15 residues. Variable domain in full (rest from reference TRBV3-1 and TRBJ2-2): DTAVSQTPKYLVTQMGNDKSIKCEQNLGHDTMYWYKQDSKKFLKIMFSYNNKELIINETVPNRFSPKSPDKAHLNLHINSLELGDSAVYFCASSLERGNTGELFFGEGSRLTVL.

The chain is built from TRBV30 and TRBJ2-5. The germline gives CDR1 GTSNPN, CDR2 SVGIG (reference sequence). The CDR3 has 11 residues. The CDR3 protein is CALGLGETQYF. Variable domain in full (rest from reference TRBV30 and TRBJ2-5): SQTIHQWPATLVQPVGSPLSLECTVEGTSNPNLYWYRQAAGRGLQLLFYSVGIGQISSEVPQNLSASRPQDRQFILSSKKLLLSDSGFYLCALGLGETQYFGPGTRLLVL.

V and J are TRBV5-6 and TRBJ2-1. The germline V gene has CDR1 SGHDT and CDR2 YYEEEE. The CDR3 contains 11 residues. The CDR3: CASSLNFEQFF.

The J gene is TRBJ2-3, the V gene TRBV2; TCRdb returns TRBD1, unconfirmable since there is no DNA. The CDR3 contains 12 residues. CDR1 SNHLY and CDR2 FYNNEI come from the germline V gene. CDR3 region: CASKGVRDTQYF. Looking up the rest from reference TRBV2 and TRBJ2-3 gives the full variable domain: EPEVTQTPSHQVTQMGQEVILRCVPISNHLYFYWYRQILGQKVEFLVSFYNNEISEKSEIFDDQFSVERPDGSNFTLKIRSTKLEDSAMYFCASKGVRDTQYFGPGTRLTVL.

The chain couples TRBV20-1 to TRBJ2-1; TCRdb outputs TRBD2, but without DNA this stays unchecked. Germline V gene data show CDR1 as DFQATT and CDR2 as SNEGSKA (reference sequence). This CDR3 is 14 amino acids long. CDR3 loop: CSAFLAGGSKEQFF.

The chain is built from TRBV2 and TRBJ1-5; no DNA is available, so the TRBD1 call from TCRdb remains unchecked. CDR1 is SNHLY and CDR2 is FYNNEI in the germline V gene. This CDR3 comprises 13 residues. This chain's CDR3 is CASSEWGSQPQHF.

The genes are TRBV25-1 and TRBJ2-7; the TCRdb D gene call, TRBD1, has no DNA to confirm it. CDR1 and CDR2 (germline): MGHDK, SYGVNS. The CDR3 totals 15 residues. The CDR3 protein is CASSDPGGRAYEQYF.

This rearrangement joins TRBV5-4 to TRBJ2-7; TCRdb calls TRBD2, which cannot be checked without DNA. This CDR3 has 15 residues. Germline assignment: CDR1 SGHNT and CDR2 YYREEE (reference sequence). The CDR3 here is CASSPTTSGGHEQYF.

The chain recombines TRBV5-6 with TRBJ2-1; TCRdb returns TRBD2, unconfirmable since there is no DNA. The length of the CDR3 is 15 residues. Germline CDR1 is SGHDT and CDR2 is YYEEEE. CDR3 residues: CASSWGTISYNEQFF.

This chain links TRBV7-3 with TRBJ2-2; the TRBD1 assignment by TCRdb is unverifiable without DNA. This CDR3 spans 13 amino acids. CDR1 SGHTA and CDR2 FQGTGA come from the germline V gene. The CDR3 sequence is CASRAQGIGELFF.

The chain carries TRBV2 and TRBJ2-7; TCRdb designates TRBD1, a call that cannot be tested without DNA. CDR1 and CDR2 (germline): SNHLY, FYNNEI. This CDR3 is built from 15 residues. This CDR3 reads CASSDRGQHSYEQYF.

The CDR3 protein is CASSEGRGGPGELFF. The chain joins TRBV2 to TRBJ2-2; TCRdb gives TRBD1 as the D gene, but with no DNA this cannot be confirmed. This CDR3 spans 15 amino acids. The germline V gene has CDR1 SNHLY and CDR2 FYNNEI.

V and J are TRBV7-2 and TRBJ1-2; lacking DNA, the TRBD1 call made by TCRdb goes unchecked. The CDR3 runs 16 residues. In germline, CDR1 is SGHTA, CDR2 FQGNSA. CDR3 loop: CASSLAVIGVGYGYTF.

The rearrangement links TRBV4-2 to TRBJ2-1; TCRdb picks TRBD2, but there is no DNA to check that call. Germline V gene data show CDR1 as LGHNA and CDR2 as YNFKEQ. The CDR3 is made up of 20 amino acids. The chain's CDR3 is CASSQRAPGLAGGEHNEQFF.

The V and J genes are TRBV7-2 and TRBJ2-7; TCRdb calls TRBD2, which cannot be checked without DNA. The CDR3 contains 14 residues. In germline, CDR1 is SGHTA, CDR2 FQGNSA. This chain's CDR3 is CASSLGLADYKQYF.

The chain uses TRBV5-1 and TRBJ2-3; TCRdb reports TRBD1, a call that lacks DNA to check it against. The V gene's germline CDR1 is SGHRS and CDR2 YFSETQ. The CDR3 has 14 residues. Here the CDR3 reads CASNLEGAVDTQYF.

The chain combines TRBV7-2 with TRBJ2-7. Germline V CDR1 and CDR2: SGHTA, FQGNSA. The CDR3 is 17 amino acids. The CDR3 loop is CASSLVISGGTSYEQYF.

V is TRBV10-3 and J is TRBJ2-2; the D gene TCRdb calls, TRBD2, cannot be checked with no DNA. CDR1 ENHRY and CDR2 SYGVKD come from the germline V gene. The CDR3 covers 16 residues. The CDR3 protein is CAISERVAGITGELFF.